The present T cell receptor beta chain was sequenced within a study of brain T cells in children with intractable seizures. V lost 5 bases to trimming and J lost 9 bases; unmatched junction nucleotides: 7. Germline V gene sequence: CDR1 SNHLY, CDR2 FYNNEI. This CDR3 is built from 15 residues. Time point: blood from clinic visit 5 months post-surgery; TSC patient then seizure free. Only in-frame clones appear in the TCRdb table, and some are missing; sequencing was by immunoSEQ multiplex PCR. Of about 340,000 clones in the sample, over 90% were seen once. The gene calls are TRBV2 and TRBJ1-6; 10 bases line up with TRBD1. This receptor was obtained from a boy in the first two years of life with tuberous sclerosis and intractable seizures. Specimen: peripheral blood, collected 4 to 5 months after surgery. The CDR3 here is CASSNTGTGVSPLHF. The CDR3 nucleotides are TGTGCCAGCAGTAACACCGGGACAGGGGTTTCACCCCTCCACTTT.